This T cell receptor beta chain was observed in a study of beta chain features in type 1 diabetes. Points from the study as a whole: Researchers reported that naive, central memory and Treg TCRB repertoires appeared more similar in patients than in healthy donors. When VDJ junctions were examined, type 1 diabetes patients showed fewer insertions and more deletions. When cDNA is sequenced, cells with high TCR expression could be over-represented.

Trimming left V 1 base short and J 0 bases short, with 8 bases between. Germline-derived CDR1 and CDR2 are SGHRS and YFSETQ. This CDR3 comprises 15 residues. In this sample, this clone turned up a few times. What it recognizes is unknown. TCRB transcripts that were expressed got sequenced, as all of the isolated RNA had been reverse transcribed. Average reads for naive, central memory and regulatory T cell samples were several million. The method was immunoSEQ multiplex PCR; TCRdb's version includes in-frame clones alone and lacks a portion of them. The sample includes around 300,000 clones, 14% of them seen just once.

This TCR came from a man aged 30 to 39 in good health. J is TRBJ2-1 and V is TRBV5-1; D not certain. The sequencing sample was made of central memory CD4+ T cells from blood. CDR3 loop: CASSLPTTSYNEQFF. In nucleotides, the CDR3 is TGCGCCAGCAGCTTGCCGACGACCTCCTACAATGAGCAGTTCTTC.